This entry lists 3 T cell receptor beta chains sequenced from one sample in a study of blood T cell repertoires in COVID-19. Generated by immunoSEQ multiplex PCR, the TCRdb table keeps only in-frame clones and is missing some. The sample consists of about 69,000 clones, approximately 85% of them appearing once. The sequencing input was peripheral blood. The receptors come from a human donor in a cohort sampled during active COVID-19.

The chain uses TRBV7-6 and TRBJ2-7; D is possibly TRBD2 (5 bases). The CDR3 contains 12 residues. Germline V gene sequence: CDR1 SGHVS, CDR2 FNYEAQ. Trimming left V 1 base short and J 6 bases short, with 7 bases between. CDR3 bases: TGTGCCAGCAGCTTAGGAGGGAGCGAGCAGTACTTC. This sequence encodes CASSLGGSEQYF.

This clone appeared a single time. J is TRBJ2-4 and V is TRBV19; D is perhaps TRBD1 (5 bases). Germline-derived CDR1 and CDR2 are LNHDA and SQIVND (reference sequence). V was clipped by 3 bases and J by 2 bases, with 14 bases between them. This CDR3 region has 16 residues. CDR3: CASSIERGWTKNIQYF. Here the CDR3 DNA reads TGTGCCAGTAGTATTGAAAGGGGTTGGACCAAAAACATTCAGTACTTC.

V gene TRBV12-2 combines with J gene TRBJ2-5; the table's D call of TRBD2 was not tested on the DNA. TRBV12-2 is recorded as a pseudogene. The CDR3 runs 17 residues. CDR3 residues: CASRRTSGVSLSETQYF. The CDR3 coding sequence is TGTGCAAGTCGCCGGACTAGCGGGGTCTCTTTATCGGAGACCCAGTACTTC.